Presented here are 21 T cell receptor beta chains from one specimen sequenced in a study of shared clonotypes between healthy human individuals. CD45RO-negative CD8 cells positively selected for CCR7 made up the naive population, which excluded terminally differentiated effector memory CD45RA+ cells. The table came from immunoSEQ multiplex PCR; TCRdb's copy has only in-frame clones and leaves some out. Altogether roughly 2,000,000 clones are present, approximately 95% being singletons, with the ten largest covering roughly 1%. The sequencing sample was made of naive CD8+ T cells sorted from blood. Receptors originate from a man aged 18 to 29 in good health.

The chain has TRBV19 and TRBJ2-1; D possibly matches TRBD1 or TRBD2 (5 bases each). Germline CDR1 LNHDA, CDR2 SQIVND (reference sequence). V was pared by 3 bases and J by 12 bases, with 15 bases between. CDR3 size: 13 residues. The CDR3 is CASSINDRGLQFF. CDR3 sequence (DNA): TGTGCCAGTAGTATCAATGACCGGGGCTTGCAGTTCTTC. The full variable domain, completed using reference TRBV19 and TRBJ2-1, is DGGITQSPKYLFRKEGQNVTLSCEQNLNHDAMYWYRQDPGQGLRLIYYSQIVNDFQKGDIAEGYSVSREKKESFPLTVTSAQKNPTAFYLCASSINDRGLQFFGPGTRLTVL.

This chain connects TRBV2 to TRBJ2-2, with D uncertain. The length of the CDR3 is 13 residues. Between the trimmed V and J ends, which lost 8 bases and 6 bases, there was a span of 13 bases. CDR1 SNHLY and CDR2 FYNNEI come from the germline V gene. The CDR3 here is CASERKGSGELFF. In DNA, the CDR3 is TGTGCCAGCGAACGGAAAGGGTCCGGGGAGCTGTTTTTT.

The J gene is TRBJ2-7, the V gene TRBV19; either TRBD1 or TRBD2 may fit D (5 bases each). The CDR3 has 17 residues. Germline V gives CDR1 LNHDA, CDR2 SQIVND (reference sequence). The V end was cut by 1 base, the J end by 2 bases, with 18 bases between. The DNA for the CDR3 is TGTGCCAGTAGTATAGCTTCTGGGACCGAGTTTCCCTACGAGCAGTACTTC. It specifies CASSIASGTEFPYEQYF.

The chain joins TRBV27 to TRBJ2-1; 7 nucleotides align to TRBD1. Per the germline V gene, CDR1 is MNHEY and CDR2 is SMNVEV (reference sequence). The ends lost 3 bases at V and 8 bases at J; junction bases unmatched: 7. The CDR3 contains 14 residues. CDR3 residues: CASSFQGDIDEQFF. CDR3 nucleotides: TGTGCCAGCAGTTTTCAGGGGGATATCGATGAGCAGTTCTTC.

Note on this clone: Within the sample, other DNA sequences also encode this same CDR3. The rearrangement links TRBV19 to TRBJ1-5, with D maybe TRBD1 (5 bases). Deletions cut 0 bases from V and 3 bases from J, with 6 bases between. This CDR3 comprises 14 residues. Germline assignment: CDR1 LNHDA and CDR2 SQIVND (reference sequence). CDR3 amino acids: CASSIDRDNQPQHF. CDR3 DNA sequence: TGTGCCAGTAGTATAGACAGGGACAATCAGCCCCAGCATTTT.

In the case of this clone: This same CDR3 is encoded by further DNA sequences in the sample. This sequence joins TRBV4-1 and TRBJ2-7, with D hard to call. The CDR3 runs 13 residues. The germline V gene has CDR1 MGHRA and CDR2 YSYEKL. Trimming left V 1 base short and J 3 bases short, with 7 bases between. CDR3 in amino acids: CASSQAAGYEQYF. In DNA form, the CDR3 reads TGCGCCAGCAGCCAAGCGGCAGGCTACGAGCAGTACTTC.

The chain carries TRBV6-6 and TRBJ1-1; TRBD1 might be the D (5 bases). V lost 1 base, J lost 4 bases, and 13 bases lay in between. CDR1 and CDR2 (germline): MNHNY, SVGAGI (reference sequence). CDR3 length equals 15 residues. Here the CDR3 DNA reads TGTGCCAGCAGTTACTGGGGAGGGGCTGTCACTGAAGCTTTCTTT. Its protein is CASSYWGGAVTEAFF.

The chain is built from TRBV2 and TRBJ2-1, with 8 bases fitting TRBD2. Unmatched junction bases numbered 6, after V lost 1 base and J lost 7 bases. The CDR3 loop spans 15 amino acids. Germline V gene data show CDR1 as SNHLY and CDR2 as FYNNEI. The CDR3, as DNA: TGTGCCAGCAGTGAAGTCGGGGGGGCCACGAATGAGCAGTTCTTC. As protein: CASSEVGGATNEQFF.

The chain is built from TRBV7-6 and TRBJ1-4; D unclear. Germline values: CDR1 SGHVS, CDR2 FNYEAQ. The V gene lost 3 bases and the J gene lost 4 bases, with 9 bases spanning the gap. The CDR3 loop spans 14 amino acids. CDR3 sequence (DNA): TGTGCCAGCAGCTTCTTTATGGGTAATGAAAAACTGTTTTTT. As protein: CASSFFMGNEKLFF. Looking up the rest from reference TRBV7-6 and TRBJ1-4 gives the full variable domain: GAGVSQSPRYKVTKRGQDVALRCDPISGHVSLYWYRQALGQGPEFLTYFNYEAQQDKSGLPNDRFSAERPEGSISTLTIQRTEQRDSAMYRCASSFFMGNEKLFFGSGTQLSVL.

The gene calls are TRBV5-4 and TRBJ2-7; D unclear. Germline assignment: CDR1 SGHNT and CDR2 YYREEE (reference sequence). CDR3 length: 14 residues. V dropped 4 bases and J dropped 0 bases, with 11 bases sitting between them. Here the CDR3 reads CASSPFSSSYEQYF. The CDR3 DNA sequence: TGTGCCAGCAGCCCTTTTAGTAGCTCCTACGAGCAGTACTTC.

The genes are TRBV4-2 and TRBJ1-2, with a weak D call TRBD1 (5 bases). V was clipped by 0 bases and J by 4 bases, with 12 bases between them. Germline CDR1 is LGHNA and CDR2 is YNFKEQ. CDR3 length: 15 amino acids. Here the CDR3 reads CASSQDRGVAYGYTF. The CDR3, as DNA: TGTGCCAGCAGCCAAGATCGGGGGGTTGCCTATGGCTACACCTTC.

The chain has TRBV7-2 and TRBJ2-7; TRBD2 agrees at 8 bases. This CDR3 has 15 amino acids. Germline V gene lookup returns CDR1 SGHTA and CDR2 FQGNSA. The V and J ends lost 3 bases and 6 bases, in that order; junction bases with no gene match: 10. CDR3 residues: CASSFPGTSYGEQYF. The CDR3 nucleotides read TGTGCCAGCAGCTTTCCTGGGACTAGTTACGGCGAGCAGTACTTC.

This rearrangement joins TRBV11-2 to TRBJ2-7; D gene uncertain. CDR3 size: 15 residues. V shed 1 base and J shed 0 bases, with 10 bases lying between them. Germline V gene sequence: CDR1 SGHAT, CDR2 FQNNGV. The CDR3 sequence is CASSLGSSSSYEQYF. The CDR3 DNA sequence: TGTGCCAGCAGCTTAGGAAGTTCAAGCTCCTACGAGCAGTACTTC.

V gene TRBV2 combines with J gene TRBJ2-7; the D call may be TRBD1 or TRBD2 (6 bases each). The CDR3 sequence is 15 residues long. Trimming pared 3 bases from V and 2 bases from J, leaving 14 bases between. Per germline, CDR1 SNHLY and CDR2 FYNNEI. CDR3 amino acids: CASSEGGHQTYEQYF. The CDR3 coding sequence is TGTGCCAGCAGTGAGGGGGGACATCAAACCTACGAGCAGTACTTC. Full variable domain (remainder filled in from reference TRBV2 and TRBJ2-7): EPEVTQTPSHQVTQMGQEVILRCVPISNHLYFYWYRQILGQKVEFLVSFYNNEISEKSEIFDDQFSVERPDGSNFTLKIRSTKLEDSAMYFCASSEGGHQTYEQYFGPGTRLTVT.

CDR3 residues: CASSFPGVSYEQYF. The CDR3 DNA is TGTGCCAGCAGCTTTCCCGGGGTCTCCTACGAGCAGTACTTC. V is TRBV5-6 and J is TRBJ2-7, with a possible D match to TRBD2 (5 bases). V shed 2 bases and J shed 0 bases, with 9 bases lying between them. The CDR3 has 14 residues. Germline V gives CDR1 SGHDT, CDR2 YYEEEE.

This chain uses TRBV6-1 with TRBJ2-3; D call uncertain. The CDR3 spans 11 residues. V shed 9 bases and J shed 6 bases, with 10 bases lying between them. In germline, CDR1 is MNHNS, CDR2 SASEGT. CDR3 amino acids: CASREMDTQYF. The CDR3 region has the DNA TGTGCCAGTCGAGAAATGGATACGCAGTATTTT.

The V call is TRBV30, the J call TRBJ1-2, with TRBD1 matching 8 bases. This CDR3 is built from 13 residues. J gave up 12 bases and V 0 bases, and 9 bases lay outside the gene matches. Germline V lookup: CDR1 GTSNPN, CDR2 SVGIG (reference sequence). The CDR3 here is CAWSVGTGGFHTF. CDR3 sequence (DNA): TGTGCCTGGAGTGTAGGGACAGGAGGCTTTCACACCTTC.

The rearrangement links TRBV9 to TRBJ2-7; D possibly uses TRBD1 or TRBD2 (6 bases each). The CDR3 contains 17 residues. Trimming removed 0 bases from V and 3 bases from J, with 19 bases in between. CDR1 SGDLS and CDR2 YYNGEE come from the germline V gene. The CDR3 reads CASSVGDGGEADYEQYF. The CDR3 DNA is TGTGCCAGCAGCGTAGGGGACGGGGGCGAGGCTGACTACGAGCAGTACTTC.

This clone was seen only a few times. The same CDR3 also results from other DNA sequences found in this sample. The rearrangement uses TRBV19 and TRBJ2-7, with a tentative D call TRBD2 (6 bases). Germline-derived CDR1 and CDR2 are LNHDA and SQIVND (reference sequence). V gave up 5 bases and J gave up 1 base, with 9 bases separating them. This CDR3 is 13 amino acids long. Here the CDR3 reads CASSPGLSYEQYF. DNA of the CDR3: TGTGCCAGTAGTCCGGGACTTTCCTACGAGCAGTACTTC.

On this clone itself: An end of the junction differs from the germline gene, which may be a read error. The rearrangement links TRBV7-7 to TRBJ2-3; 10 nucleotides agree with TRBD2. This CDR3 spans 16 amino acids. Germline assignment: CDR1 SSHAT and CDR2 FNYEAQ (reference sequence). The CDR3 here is CASSTEAGGSTDTQYF. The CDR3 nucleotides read TGTGCTAGCAGCACCGAAGCGGGAGGGAGCACAGATACGCAGTATTTT.

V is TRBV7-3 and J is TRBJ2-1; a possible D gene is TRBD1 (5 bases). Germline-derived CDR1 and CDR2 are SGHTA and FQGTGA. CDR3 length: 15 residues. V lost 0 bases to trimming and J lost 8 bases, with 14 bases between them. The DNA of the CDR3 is TGTGCCAGCAGCTTAACTAGAACAGGTGGATATGAGCAGTTCTTC. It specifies CASSLTRTGGYEQFF. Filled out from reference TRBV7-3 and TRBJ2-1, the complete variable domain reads GAGVSQTPSNKVTEKGKYVELRCDPISGHTALYWYRQSLGQGPEFLIYFQGTGAADDSGLPNDRFFAVRPEGSVSTLKIQRTERGDSAVYLCASSLTRTGGYEQFFGPGTRLTVL.